This T cell receptor (beta chain) was identified in a study of blood T cell repertoires in COVID-19. As for the study in general: Acute-phase and convalescent COVID-19 samples originated in the United States, Italy and Spain. Nucleic acid was either cDNA or gDNA, and it came from T cells, B-cell-depleted T cells, or PBMCs.

The V gene's germline CDR1 is LNHNV and CDR2 YYDKDF (reference sequence). V lost 0 bases, J lost 2 bases, and 8 bases lay in between. The CDR3 covers 14 residues. As handled by the study authors: Estimated nucleated cell counts came from reference gene primer amplification. Only in-frame clones appear in the TCRdb table, and some are missing; sequencing was by immunoSEQ multiplex PCR. The V and J calls and clone size were taken over from that table, and D and trimming were inferred from the DNA. Altogether roughly 120,000 clones are present, roughly 90% being singletons, with the ten largest covering about 3.8%. In Seattle, patients joined the study during active infection and were tracked longitudinally.

The chain recombines TRBV15 with TRBJ2-7, with D possibly TRBD1 on 6 matching bases. The sequenced material came from peripheral blood. This sequence was found in a woman aged 55-70 years with COVID-19, enrolled during active disease. Written as DNA, the CDR3 is TGTGCCACCAGCAGAGACAGGGGCCCCTACGAGCAGTACTTC. Its protein product is CATSRDRGPYEQYF. Full variable domain (missing parts from reference TRBV15 and TRBJ2-7): DAMVIQNPRYQVTQFGKPVTLSCSQTLNHNVMYWYQQKSSQAPKLLFHYYDKDFNNEADTPDNFQSRRPNTSFCFLDIRSPGLGDTAMYLCATSRDRGPYEQYFGPGTRLTVT.